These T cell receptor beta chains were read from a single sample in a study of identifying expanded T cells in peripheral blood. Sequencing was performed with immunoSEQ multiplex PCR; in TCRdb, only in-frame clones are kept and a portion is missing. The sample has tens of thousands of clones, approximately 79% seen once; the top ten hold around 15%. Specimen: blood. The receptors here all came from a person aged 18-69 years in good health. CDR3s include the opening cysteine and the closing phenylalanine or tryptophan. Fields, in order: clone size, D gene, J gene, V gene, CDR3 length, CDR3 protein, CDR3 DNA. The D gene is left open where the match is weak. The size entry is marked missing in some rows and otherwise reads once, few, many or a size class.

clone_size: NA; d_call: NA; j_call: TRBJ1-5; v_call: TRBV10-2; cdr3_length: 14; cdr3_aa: CASIRQGFVRPQHF; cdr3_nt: TGCGCCAGCATACGGCAGGGCTTTGTTCGGCCCCAGCATTTT
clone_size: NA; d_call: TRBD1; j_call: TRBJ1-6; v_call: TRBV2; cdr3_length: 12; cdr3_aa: CASSEGRGTENF; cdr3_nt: TGTGCCAGCAGTGAGGGAAGAGGGACAGAAAATTTT
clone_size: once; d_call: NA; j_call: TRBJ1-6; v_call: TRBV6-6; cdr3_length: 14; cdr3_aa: CASSYYRVNSPLHF; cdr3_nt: TGTGCCAGCAGTTACTACAGGGTTAATTCACCCCTCCACTTT
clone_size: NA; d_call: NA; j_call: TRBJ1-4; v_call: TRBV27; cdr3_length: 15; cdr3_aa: CASSPSQGLDEKLFF; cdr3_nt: TGTGCCAGCAGTCCGTCCCAAGGGCTTGATGAAAAACTGTTTTTT
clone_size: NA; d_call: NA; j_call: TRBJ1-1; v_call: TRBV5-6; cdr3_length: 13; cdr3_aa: CASSLLDRTEAFF; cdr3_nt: TGTGCCAGCAGCTTACTAGACAGGACTGAAGCTTTCTTT
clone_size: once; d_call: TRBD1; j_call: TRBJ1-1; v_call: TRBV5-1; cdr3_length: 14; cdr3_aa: CASSSGTGLGEAFF; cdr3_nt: TGCGCCAGCAGCTCCGGGACAGGGCTCGGAGAAGCTTTCTTT
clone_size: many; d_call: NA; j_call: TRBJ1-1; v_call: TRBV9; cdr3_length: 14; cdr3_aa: CASSVAQQSAEAFF; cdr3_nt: TGTGCCAGCAGCGTAGCTCAACAGTCAGCTGAAGCTTTCTTT
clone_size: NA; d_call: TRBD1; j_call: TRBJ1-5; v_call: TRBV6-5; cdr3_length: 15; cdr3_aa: CASNQGGQGNQPQHF; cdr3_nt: TGTGCCAGCAATCAAGGGGGACAGGGGAATCAGCCCCAGCATTTT
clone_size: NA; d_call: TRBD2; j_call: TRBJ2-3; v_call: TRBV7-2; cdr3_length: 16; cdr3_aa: CASSPWRGGSTDTQYF; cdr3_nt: TGTGCCAGCAGCCCCTGGCGGGGGGGATCTACAGATACGCAGTATTTT
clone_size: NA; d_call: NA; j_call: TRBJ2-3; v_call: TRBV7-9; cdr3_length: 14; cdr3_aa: CASSLGEGRGAQYF; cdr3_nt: TGTGCCAGCAGCTTAGGTGAGGGACGGGGTGCGCAGTATTTT
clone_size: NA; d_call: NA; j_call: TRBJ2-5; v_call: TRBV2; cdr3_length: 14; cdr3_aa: CASSYRETQETQYF; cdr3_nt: TGTGCCAGCAGTTACCGGGAGACCCAAGAGACCCAGTACTTC
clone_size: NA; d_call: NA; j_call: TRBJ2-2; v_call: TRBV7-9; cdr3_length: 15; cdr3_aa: CASSLNPANTGELFF; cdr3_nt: TGTGCCAGCAGCTTAAACCCAGCGAACACCGGGGAGCTGTTTTTT
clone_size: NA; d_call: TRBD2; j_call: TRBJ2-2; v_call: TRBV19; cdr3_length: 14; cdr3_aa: CASSLAGKAGELFF; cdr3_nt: TGTGCCAGTAGTCTAGCGGGAAAGGCCGGGGAGCTGTTTTTT
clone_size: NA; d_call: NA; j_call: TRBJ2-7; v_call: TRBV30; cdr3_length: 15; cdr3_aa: CAWRAPGTGSYEQYF; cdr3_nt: TGTGCCTGGAGGGCGCCCGGGACTGGAAGCTACGAGCAGTACTTC
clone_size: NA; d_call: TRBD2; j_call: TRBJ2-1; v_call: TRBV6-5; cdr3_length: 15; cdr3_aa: CASSSPGGPFNEQFF; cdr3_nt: TGTGCCAGCAGTTCACCGGGGGGGCCGTTTAATGAGCAGTTCTTC
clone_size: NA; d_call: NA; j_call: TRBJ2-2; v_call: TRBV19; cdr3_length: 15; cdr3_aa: CASSILGRRTGELFF; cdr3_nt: TGTGCCAGTAGTATCTTGGGGCGTCGGACCGGGGAGCTGTTTTTT